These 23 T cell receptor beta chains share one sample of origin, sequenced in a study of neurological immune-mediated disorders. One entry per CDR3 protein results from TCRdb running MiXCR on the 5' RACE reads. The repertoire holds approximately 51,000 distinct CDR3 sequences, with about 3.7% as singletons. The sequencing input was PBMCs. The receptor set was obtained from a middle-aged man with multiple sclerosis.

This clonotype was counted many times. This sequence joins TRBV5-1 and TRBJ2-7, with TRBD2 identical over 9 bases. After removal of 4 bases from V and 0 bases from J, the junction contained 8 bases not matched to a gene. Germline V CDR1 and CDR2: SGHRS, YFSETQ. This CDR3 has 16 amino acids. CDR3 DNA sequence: TGCGCCAGCAGCCCCGGCGGGGGGGAGAGCTCCTACGAGCAGTACTTC. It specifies CASSPGGGESSYEQYF.

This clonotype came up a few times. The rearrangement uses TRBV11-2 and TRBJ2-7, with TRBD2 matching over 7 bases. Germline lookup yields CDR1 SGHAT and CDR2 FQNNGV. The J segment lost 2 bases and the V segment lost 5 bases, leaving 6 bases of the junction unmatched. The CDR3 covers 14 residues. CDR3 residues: CASSPSGAAYEQYF. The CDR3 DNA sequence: TGTGCCAGCAGCCCCAGCGGGGCCGCCTACGAGCAGTACTTC.

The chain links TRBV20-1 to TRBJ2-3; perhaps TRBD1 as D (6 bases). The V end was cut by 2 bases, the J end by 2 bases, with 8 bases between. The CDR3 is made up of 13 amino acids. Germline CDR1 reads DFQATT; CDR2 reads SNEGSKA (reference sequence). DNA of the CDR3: TGCAGTGCTAGAACAGGGCTCACAGATACGCAGTATTTT. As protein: CSARTGLTDTQYF.

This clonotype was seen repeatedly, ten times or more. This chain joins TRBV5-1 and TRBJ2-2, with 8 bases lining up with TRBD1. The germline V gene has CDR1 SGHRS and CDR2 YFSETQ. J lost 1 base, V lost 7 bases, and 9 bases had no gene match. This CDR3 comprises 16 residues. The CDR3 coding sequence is TGCGCCAGCGGACTACCCGGACAGGGGAACACCGGGGAGCTGTTTTTT. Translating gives CASGLPGQGNTGELFF.

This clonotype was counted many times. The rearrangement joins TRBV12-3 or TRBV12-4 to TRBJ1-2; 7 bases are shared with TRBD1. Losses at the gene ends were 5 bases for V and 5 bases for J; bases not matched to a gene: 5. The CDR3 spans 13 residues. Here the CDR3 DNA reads TGTGCCAGCAGTGCCAGGGGGGTTTATGGCTACACCTTC. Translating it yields CASSARGVYGYTF.

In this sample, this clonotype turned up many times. The chain's CDR3 is CASSLAGYQETQYF. In nucleotides, the CDR3 is TGTGCCAGCAGTTTGGCGGGCTACCAAGAGACCCAGTACTTC. The gene calls are TRBV12-3 or TRBV12-4 and TRBJ2-5, with D perhaps matching TRBD2 (5 bases). This CDR3 region has 14 residues. V was pared by 3 bases and J by 0 bases, with 8 bases between.

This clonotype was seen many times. In DNA form, the CDR3 reads TGCAGCGTTGAAGCGCAGGGCGGTGAGCAGTTCTTC. Protein: CSVEAQGGEQFF. V and J are TRBV29-1 and TRBJ2-1; D possibly corresponds to TRBD1 (5 bases). CDR3 length: 12 amino acids. V dropped 1 base and J dropped 9 bases, with 10 bases sitting between them. CDR1 and CDR2 from the germline V gene are SQVTM and ANQGSEA.

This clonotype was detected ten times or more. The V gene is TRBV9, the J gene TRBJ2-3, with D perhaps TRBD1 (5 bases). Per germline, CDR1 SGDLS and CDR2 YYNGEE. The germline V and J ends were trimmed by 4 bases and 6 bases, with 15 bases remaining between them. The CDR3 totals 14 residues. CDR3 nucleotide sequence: TGTGCCAGCAGCCCGCAGGGATTCCAGGATACGCAGTATTTT. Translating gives CASSPQGFQDTQYF.

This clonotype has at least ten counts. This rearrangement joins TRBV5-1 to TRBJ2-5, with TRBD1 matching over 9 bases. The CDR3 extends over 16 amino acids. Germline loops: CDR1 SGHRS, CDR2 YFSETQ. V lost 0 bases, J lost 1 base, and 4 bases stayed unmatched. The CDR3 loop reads CASSLAPTGGQETQYF. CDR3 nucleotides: TGCGCCAGCAGCTTGGCCCCGACAGGGGGCCAAGAGACCCAGTACTTC.

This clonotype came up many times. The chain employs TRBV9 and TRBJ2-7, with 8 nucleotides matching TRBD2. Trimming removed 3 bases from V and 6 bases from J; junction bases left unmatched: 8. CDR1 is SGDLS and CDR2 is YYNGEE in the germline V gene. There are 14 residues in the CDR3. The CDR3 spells CASSGGGNPPEQYF. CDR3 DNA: TGTGCCAGCAGCGGCGGGGGGAACCCACCCGAGCAGTACTTC. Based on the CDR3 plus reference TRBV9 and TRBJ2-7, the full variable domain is DSGVTQTPKHLITATGQRVTLRCSPRSGDLSVYWYQQSLDQGLQFLIQYYNGEERAKGNILERFSAQQFPDLHSELNLSSLELGDSALYFCASSGGGNPPEQYFGPGTRLTVT.

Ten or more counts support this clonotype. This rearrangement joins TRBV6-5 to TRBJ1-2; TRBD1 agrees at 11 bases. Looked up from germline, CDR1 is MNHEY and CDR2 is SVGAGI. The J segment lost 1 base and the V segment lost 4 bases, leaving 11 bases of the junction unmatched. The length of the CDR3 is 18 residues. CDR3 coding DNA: TGTGCCAGCAGTTCCCCCGGGACAGGGGGTCGCCATAACTATGGCTACACCTTC. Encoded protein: CASSSPGTGGRHNYGYTF.

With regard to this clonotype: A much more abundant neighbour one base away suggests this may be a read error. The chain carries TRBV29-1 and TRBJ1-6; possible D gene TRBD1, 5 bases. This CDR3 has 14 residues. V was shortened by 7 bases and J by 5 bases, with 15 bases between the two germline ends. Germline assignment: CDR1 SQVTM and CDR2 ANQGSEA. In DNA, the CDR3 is TGCAGCGCCGAACTCGGACAAAATAATTCACCCCTCCACTTT. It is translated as CSAELGQNNSPLHF.

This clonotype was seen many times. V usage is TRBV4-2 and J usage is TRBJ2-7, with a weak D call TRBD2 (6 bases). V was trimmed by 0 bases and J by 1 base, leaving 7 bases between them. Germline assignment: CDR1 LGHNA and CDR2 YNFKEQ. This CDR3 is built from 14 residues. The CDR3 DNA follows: TGTGCCAGCAGCCAAGACGGAGGGTCCTACGAGCAGTACTTC. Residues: CASSQDGGSYEQYF.

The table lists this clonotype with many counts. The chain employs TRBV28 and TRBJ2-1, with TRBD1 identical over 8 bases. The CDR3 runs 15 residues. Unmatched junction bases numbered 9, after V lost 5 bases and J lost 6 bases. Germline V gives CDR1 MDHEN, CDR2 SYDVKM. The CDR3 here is CASSPWDRSSNEQFF. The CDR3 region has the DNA TGTGCCAGCAGTCCCTGGGACAGGTCGTCCAATGAGCAGTTCTTC.

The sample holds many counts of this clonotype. The CDR3 reads CSARGGGATVGQYF. The CDR3 region has the DNA TGCAGTGCTAGAGGTGGGGGGGCCACCGTAGGGCAGTACTTC. V gene TRBV20-1 combines with J gene TRBJ2-7, with a tentative D call TRBD2 (7 bases). Germline CDR1 is DFQATT and CDR2 is SNEGSKA (reference sequence). The CDR3 is 14 residues long. The ends were cut back, 1 base at V and 9 bases at J, with 19 bases in the middle.

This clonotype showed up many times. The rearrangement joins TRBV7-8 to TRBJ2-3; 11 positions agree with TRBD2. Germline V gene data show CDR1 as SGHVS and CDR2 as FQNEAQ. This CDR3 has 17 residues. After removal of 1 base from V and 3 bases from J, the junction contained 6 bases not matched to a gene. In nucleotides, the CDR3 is TGTGCCAGCAGCTTAGGACTAGCGGGGATTGTGACAGATACGCAGTATTTT. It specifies CASSLGLAGIVTDTQYF.

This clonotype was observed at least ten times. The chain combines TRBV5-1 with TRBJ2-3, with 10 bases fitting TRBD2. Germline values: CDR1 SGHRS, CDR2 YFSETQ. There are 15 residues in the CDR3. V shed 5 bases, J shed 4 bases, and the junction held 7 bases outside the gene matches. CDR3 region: CASRISGGAADTQYF. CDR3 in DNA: TGCGCCAGCAGAATCAGCGGGGGGGCCGCAGATACGCAGTATTTT. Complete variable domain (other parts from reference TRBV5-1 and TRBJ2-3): KAGVTQTPRYLIKTRGQQVTLSCSPISGHRSVSWYQQTPGQGLQFLFEYFSETQRNKGNFPGRFSGRQFSNSRSEMNVSTLELGDSALYLCASRISGGAADTQYFGPGTRLTVL.

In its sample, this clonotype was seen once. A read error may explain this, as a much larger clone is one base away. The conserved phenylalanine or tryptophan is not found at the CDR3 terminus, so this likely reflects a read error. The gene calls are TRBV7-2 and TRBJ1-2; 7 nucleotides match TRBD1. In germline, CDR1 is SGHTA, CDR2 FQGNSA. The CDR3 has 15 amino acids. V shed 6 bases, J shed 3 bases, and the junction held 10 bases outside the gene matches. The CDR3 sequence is CASSSRQGGYYGYTI. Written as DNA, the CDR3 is TGTGCCAGCAGTTCCAGACAGGGTGGATACTATGGCTACACCATC.

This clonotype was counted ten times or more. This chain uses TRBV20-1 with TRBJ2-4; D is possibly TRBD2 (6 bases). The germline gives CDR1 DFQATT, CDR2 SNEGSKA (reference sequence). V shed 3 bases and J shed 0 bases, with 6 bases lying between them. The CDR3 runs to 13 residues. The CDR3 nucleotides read TGCAGTGCTAGGCGGGGAGCCAAAAACATTCAGTACTTC. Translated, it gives CSARRGAKNIQYF.

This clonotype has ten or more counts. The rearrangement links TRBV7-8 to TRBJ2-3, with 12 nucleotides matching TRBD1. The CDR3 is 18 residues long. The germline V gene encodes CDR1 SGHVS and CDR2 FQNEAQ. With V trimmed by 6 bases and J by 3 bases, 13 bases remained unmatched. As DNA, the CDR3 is TGTGCCAGCAGGCAGACCCGGGACAGGGGGCTACGGACAGATACGCAGTATTTT. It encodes CASRQTRDRGLRTDTQYF.

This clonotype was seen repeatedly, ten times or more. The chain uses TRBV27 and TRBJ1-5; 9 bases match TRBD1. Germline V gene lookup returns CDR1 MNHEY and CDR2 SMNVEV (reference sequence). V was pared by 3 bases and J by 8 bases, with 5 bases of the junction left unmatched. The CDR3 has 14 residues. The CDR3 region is CASSFLTGGEPQHF. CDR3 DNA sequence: TGTGCCAGCAGTTTCTTGACAGGGGGAGAGCCCCAGCATTTT.

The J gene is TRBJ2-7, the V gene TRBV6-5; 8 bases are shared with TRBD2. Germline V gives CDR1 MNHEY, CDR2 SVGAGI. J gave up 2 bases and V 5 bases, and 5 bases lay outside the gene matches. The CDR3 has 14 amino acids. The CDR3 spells CASSSSGVTYEQYF. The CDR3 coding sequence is TGTGCCAGCAGTAGTAGCGGGGTAACCTACGAGCAGTACTTC.

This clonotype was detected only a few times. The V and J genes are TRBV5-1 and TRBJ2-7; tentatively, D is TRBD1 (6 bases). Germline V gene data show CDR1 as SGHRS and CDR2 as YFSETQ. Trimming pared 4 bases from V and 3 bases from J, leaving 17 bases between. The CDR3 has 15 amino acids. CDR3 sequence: CASSPQGFRGYEQYF. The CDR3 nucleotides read TGCGCCAGCAGCCCTCAGGGTTTCAGGGGCTACGAGCAGTACTTC.